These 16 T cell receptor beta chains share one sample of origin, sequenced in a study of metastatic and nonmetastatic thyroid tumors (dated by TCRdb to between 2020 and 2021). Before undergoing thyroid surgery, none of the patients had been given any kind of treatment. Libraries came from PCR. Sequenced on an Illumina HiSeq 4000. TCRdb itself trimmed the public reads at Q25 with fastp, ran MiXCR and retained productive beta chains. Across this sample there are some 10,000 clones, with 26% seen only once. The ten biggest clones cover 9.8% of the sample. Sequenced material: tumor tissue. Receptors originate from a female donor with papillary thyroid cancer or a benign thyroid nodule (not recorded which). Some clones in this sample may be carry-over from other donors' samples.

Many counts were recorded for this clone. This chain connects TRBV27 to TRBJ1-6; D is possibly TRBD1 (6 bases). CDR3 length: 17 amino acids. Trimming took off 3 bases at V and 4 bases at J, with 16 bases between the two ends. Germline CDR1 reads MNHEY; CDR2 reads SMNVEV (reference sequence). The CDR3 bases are TGTGCCAGCAGTTTCACGGGGGGCCGATGGTATAATTCACCCCTCCACTTT. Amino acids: CASSFTGGRWYNSPLHF.

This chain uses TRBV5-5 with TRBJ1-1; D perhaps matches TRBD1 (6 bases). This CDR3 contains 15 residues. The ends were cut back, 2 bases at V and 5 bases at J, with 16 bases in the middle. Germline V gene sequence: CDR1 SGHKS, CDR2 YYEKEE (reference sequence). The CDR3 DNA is TGTGCCAGCAGCTTTACTACAGGGAGGGGGACTGAAGCTTTCTTT. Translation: CASSFTTGRGTEAFF. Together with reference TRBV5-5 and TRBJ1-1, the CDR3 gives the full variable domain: DAGVTQSPTHLIKTRGQQVTLRCSPISGHKSVSWYQQVLGQGPQFIFQYYEKEERGRGNFPDRFSARQFPNYSSELNVNALLLGDSALYLCASSFTTGRGTEAFFGQGTRLTVV.

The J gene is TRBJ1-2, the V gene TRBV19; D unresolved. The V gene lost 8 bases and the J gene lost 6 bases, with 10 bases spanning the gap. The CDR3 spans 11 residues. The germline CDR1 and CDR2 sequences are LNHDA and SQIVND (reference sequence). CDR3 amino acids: CASYNLDGYTF. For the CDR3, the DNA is TGTGCCAGTTACAATCTAGATGGCTACACCTTC. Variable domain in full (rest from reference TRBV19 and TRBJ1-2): DGGITQSPKYLFRKEGQNVTLSCEQNLNHDAMYWYRQDPGQGLRLIYYSQIVNDFQKGDIAEGYSVSREKKESFPLTVTSAQKNPTAFYLCASYNLDGYTFGSGTRLTVV.

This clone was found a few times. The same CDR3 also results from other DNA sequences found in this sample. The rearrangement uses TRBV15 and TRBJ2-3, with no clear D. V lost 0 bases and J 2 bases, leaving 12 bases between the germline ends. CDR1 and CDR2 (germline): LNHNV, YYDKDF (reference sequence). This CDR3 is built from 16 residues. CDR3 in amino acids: CATSRDNWGTTDTQYF. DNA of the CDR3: TGTGCCACCAGCAGAGATAATTGGGGAACCACAGATACGCAGTATTTT.

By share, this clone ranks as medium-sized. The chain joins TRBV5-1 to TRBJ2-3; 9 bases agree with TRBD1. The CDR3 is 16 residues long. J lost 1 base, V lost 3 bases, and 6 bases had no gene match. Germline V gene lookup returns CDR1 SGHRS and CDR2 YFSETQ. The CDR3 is CASSSDRGGGTDTQYF. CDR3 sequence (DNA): TGCGCCAGCAGCTCGGACAGGGGAGGAGGCACAGATACGCAGTATTTT.

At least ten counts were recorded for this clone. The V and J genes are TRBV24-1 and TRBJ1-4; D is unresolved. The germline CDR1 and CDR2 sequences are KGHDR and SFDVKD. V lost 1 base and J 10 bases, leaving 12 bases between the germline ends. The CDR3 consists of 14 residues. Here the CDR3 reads CATSDLRVSGKLFF. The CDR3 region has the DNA TGTGCCACCAGTGATTTAAGGGTATCTGGAAAACTGTTTTTT.

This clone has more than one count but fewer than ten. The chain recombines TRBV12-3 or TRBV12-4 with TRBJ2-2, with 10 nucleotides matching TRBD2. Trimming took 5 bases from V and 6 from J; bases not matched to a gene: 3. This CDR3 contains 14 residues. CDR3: CASSNGLAAGELFF. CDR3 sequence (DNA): TGTGCCAGCAGTAACGGACTAGCGGCCGGGGAGCTGTTTTTT.

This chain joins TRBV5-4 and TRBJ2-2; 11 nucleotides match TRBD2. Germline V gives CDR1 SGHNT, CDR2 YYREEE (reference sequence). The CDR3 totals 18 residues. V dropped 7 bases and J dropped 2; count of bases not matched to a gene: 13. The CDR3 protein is CASHPWLAGGFNTGELFF. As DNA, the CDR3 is TGTGCCAGCCACCCTTGGCTAGCGGGAGGTTTTAACACCGGGGAGCTGTTTTTT.

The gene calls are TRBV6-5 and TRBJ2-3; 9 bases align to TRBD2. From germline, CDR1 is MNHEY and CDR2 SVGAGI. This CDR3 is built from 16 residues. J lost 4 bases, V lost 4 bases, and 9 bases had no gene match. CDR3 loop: CASSSGVAGVSDTQYF. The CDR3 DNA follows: TGTGCCAGCAGTTCCGGAGTAGCGGGAGTTTCAGATACGCAGTATTTT.

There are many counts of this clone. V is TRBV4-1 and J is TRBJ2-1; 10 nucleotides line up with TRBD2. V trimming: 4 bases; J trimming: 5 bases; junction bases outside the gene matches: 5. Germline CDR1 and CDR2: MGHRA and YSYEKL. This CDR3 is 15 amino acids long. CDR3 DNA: TGCGCCAGCAGCCGAGCGGGAGGGCCCCACAATGAGCAGTTCTTC. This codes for CASSRAGGPHNEQFF.

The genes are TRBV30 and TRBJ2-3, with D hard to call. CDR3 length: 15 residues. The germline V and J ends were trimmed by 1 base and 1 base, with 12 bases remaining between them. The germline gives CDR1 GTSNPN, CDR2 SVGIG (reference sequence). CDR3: CAWSGVAYRTDTQYF. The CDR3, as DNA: TGTGCCTGGAGTGGGGTAGCATACCGCACAGATACGCAGTATTTT.

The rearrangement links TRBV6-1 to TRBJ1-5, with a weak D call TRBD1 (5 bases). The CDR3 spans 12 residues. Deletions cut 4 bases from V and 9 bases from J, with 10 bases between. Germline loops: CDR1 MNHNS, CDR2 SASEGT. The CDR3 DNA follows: TGTGCCAGCAGTGTGGACACAGGGCCCCAGCATTTT. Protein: CASSVDTGPQHF.

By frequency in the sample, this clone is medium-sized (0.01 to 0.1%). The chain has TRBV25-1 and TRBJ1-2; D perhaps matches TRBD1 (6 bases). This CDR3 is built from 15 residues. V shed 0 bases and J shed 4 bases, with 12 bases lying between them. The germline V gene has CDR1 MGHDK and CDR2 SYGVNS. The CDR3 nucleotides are TGTGCCAGCAGTGAATACGCGGGGGCCGGCTATGGCTACACCTTC. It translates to CASSEYAGAGYGYTF.

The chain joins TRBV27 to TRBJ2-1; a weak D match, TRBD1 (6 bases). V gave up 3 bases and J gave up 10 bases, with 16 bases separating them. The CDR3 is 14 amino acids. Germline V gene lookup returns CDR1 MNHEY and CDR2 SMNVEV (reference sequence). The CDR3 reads CASSFKGVRGEQFF. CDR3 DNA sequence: TGTGCCAGCAGTTTTAAGGGGGTGAGAGGGGAGCAGTTCTTC.

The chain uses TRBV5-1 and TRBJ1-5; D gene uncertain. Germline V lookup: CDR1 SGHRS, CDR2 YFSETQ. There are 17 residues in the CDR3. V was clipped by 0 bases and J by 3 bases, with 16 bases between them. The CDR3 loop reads CASSLGPSQEANQPQHF. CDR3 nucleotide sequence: TGCGCCAGCAGCTTGGGCCCATCCCAAGAGGCCAATCAGCCCCAGCATTTT. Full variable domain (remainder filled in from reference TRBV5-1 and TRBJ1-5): KAGVTQTPRYLIKTRGQQVTLSCSPISGHRSVSWYQQTPGQGLQFLFEYFSETQRNKGNFPGRFSGRQFSNSRSEMNVSTLELGDSALYLCASSLGPSQEANQPQHFGDGTRLSIL.

The CDR3 region has the DNA TGCGCCAGCAGTGGGGGGGGACAGGGTAACACCGGGGAGCTGTTTTTT. Protein sequence: CASSGGGQGNTGELFF. This chain links TRBV10-2 with TRBJ2-2, with TRBD1 matching 9 bases. This CDR3 contains 16 residues. Germline assignment: CDR1 WSHSY and CDR2 SAAADI. V shed 4 bases and J 2 bases; nucleotides not matched to a gene: 5.